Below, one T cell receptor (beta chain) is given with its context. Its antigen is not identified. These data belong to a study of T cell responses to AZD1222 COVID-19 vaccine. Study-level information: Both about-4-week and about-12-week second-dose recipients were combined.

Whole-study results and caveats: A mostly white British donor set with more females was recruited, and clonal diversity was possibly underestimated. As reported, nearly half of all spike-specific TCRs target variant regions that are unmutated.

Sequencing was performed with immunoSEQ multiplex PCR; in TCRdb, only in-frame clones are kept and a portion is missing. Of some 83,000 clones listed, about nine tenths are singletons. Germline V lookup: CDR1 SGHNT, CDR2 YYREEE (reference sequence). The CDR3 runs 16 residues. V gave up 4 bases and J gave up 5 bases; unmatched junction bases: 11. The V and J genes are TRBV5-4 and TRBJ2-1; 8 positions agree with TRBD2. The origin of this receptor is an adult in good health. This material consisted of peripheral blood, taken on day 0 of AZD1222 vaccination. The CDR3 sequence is CASSPGGGRLHNEQFF. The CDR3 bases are TGTGCCAGCAGCCCCGGGGGGGGGCGTCTCCACAATGAGCAGTTCTTC.